The following is a TCR beta chain sequence with its context. The antigen remains undetermined. This entry belongs to a study of response to subunit inactivated influenza vaccine. Findings and caveats of the study: With each seasonal influenza vaccination, the authors suggested, few new T cells are recruited.

MiXCR, applied by TCRdb to the RT-PCR reads, yields one record per CDR3 protein. The sample lists roughly 550,000 distinct CDR3 sequences; under 30% were seen once. The CDR3 runs to 13 residues. V shed 0 bases and J shed 7 bases, with 11 bases lying between them. From germline, CDR1 is SGHDT and CDR2 YYEEEE. The data also belong to a second study, concerning T cells expressing NK-cell markers. This second study notes: The cDNA for TCR beta came from 5'RACE template switching with UMIs. Repertoires of TCR beta were obtained from T cells sorted as CD3+CD56+NKG2C+, CD3+CD56+NKG2C- and CD3+CD56-NKG2C+. In several experiments, sorting was confined to alpha-beta TCR T cells through use of an anti-gamma-delta TCR antibody.

The source was CD4+ T cells sorted from PBMCs, collected 11 to 12 days after vaccination. V gene TRBV5-6 combines with J gene TRBJ2-7; possible D gene TRBD1, 5 bases. The source of this sequence is a man aged 45-65 years who received an inactivated influenza vaccine. The CDR3 coding sequence is TGTGCCAGCAGCTTGGGTCTGGGGCGGGAGCAGTACTTC. Residues: CASSLGLGREQYF. The whole variable domain, remainder taken from reference TRBV5-6 and TRBJ2-7, is DAGVTQSPTHLIKTRGQQVTLRCSPKSGHDTVSWYQQALGQGPQFIFQYYEEEERQRGNFPDRFSGHQFPNYSSELNVNALLLGDSALYLCASSLGLGREQYFGPGTRLTVT.